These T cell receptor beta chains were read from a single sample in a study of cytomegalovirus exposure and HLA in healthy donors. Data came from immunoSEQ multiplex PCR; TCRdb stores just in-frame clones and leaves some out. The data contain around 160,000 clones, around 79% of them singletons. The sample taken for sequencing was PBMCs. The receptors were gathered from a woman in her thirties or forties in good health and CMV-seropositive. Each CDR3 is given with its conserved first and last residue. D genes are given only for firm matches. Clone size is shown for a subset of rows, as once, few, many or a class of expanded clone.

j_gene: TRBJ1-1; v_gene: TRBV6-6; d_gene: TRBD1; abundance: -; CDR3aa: CATEQGQGITEAFF; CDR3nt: TGTGCCACAGAGCAGGGACAGGGAATCACTGAAGCTTTCTTT
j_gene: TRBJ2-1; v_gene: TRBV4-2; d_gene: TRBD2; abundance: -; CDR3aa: CASSQGLAGPYNEQFF; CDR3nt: TGTGCCAGCAGCCAAGGCTTAGCGGGACCCTACAATGAGCAGTTCTTC
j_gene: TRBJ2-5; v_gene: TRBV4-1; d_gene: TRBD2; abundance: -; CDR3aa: CASSQDGERGGPLNRVAQYF; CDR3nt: TGCGCCAGCAGCCAAGACGGAGAGCGGGGGGGCCCCCTCAACAGGGTGGCCCAGTACTTC
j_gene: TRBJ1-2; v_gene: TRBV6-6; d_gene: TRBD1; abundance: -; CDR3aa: CASSYGTAANYGYTF; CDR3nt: TGTGCCAGCAGTTACGGGACAGCAGCTAACTATGGCTACACCTTC
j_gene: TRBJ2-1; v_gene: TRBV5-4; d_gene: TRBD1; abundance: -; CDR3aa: CASSLEWTGSYNEQFF; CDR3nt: TGTGCCAGCAGCTTGGAGTGGACAGGGTCCTACAATGAGCAGTTCTTC
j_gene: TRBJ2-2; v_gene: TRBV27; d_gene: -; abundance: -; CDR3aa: CASSSGWDTGELFF; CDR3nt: TGTGCCAGCAGTTCAGGGTGGGACACCGGGGAGCTGTTTTTT
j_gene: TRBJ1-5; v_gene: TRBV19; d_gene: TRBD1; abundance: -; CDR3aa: CASSILAGTGNQPQHF; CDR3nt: TGTGCCAGTAGTATCTTGGCAGGGACAGGCAATCAGCCCCAGCATTTT
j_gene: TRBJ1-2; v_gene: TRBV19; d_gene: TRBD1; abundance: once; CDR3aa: CASNPTGGISGYTF; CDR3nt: TGTGCCAGTAACCCGACAGGGGGTATCTCTGGCTACACCTTC
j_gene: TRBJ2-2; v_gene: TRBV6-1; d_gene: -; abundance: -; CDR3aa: CASTLQYTGELFF; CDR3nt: TGTGCCAGCACCCTCCAGTACACCGGGGAGCTGTTTTTT
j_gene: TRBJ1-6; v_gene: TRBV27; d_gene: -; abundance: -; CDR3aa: CASSLSYVSPLHF; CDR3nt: TGTGCCAGCAGTTTATCGTATGTTTCACCCCTCCACTTT
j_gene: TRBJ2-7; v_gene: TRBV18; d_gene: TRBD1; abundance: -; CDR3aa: CASSPGTGSLNEQYF; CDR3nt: TGTGCCAGCTCACCCGGGACAGGGAGTCTAAACGAGCAGTACTTC
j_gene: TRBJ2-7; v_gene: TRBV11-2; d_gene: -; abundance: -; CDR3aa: CASSSLSISYEQYF; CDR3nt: TGTGCCAGCAGCTCCCTCTCCATTTCCTACGAGCAGTACTTC
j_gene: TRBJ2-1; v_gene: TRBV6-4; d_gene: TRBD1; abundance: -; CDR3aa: CASSDMRTGGKNEQFF; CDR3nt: TGTGCCAGCAGTGACATGAGGACAGGGGGTAAAAATGAGCAGTTCTTC
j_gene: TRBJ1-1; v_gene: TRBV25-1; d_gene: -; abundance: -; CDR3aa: CASSEFRGSNTEAFF; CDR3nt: TGTGCCAGCAGTGAATTCCGGGGTTCGAACACTGAAGCTTTCTTT
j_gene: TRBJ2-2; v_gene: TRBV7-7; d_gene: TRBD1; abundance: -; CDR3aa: CASSQTGSGELFF; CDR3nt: TGTGCCAGCAGCCAGACAGGGTCCGGGGAGCTGTTTTTT
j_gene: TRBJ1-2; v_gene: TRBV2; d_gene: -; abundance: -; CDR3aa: CASSEAPTDYGYTF; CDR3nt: TGTGCCAGCAGTGAAGCGCCTACAGACTATGGCTACACCTTC
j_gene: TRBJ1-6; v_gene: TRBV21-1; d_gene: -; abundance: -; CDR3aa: CASSTQGGDRSNSPLHF; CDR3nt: TGTGCCAGCAGCACTCAGGGCGGGGACAGGTCCAATTCACCCCTCCACTTT
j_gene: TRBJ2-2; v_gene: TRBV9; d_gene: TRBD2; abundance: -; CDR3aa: CASSGGPGGNTGELFF; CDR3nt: TGTGCCAGCAGCGGGGGACCGGGGGGGAACACCGGGGAGCTGTTTTTT
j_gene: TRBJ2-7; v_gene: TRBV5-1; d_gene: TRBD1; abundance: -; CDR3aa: CASSSLAGGSGEQYF; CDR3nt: TGCGCCAGCAGCTCCCTGGCAGGGGGTTCAGGCGAGCAGTACTTC